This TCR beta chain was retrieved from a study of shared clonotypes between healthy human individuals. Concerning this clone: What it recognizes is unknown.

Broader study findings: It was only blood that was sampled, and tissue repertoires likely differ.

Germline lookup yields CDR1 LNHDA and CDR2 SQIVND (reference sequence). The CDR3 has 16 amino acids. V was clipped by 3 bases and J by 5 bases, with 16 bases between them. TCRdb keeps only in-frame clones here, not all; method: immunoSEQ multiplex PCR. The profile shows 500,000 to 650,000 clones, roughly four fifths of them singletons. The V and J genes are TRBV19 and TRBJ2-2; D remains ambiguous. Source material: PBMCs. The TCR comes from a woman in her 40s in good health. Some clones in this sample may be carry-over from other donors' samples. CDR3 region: CASSIFARQSTGELFF. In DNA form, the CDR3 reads TGTGCCAGTAGTATTTTTGCCCGACAAAGTACCGGGGAGCTGTTTTTT.